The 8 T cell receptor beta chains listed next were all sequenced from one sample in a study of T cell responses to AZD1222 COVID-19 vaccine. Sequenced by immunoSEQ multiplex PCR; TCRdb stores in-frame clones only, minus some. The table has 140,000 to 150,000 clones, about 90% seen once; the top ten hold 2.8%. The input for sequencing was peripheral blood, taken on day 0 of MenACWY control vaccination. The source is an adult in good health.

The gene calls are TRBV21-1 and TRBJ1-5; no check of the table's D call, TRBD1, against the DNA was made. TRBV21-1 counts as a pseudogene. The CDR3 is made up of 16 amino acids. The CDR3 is CASSNEDGRGGQPQHF. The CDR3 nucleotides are TGTGCCAGCAGCAACGAGGACGGCAGGGGCGGACAGCCCCAGCATTTT.

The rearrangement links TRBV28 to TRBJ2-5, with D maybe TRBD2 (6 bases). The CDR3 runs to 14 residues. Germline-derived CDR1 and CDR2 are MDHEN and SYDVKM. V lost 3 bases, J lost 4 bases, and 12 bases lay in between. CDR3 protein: CASSLAGLAETQYF. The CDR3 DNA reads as TGTGCCAGCAGTTTGGCGGGGTTGGCAGAGACCCAGTACTTC.

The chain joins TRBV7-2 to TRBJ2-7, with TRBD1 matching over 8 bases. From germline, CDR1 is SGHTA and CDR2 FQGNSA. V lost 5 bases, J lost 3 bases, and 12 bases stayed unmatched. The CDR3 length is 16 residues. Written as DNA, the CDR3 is TGTGCCAGCAGCCCCTTTTCAGGGGGCTCAATCTACGAGCAGTACTTC. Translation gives CASSPFSGGSIYEQYF. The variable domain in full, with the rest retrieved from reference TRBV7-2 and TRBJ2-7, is GAGVSQSPSNKVTEKGKDVELRCDPISGHTALYWYRQSLGQGLEFLIYFQGNSAPDKSGLPSDRFSAERTGGSVSTLTIQRTQQEDSAVYLCASSPFSGGSIYEQYFGPGTRLTVT.

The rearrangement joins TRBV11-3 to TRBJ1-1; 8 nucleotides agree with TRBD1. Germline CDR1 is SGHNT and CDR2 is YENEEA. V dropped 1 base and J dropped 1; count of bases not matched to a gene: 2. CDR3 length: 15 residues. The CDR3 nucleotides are TGTGCCAGCAGCTTAGCCGGACAGGGGAACACTGAAGCTTTCTTT. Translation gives CASSLAGQGNTEAFF. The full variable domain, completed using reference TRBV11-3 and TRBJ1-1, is EAGVVQSPRYKIIEKKQPVAFWCNPISGHNTLYWYLQNLGQGPELLIRYENEEAVDDSQLPKDRFSAERLKGVDSTLKIQPAELGDSAVYLCASSLAGQGNTEAFFGQGTRLTVV.

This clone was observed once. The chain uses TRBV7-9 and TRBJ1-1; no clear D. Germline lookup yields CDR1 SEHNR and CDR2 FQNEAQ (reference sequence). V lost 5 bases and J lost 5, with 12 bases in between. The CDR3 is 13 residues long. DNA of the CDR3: TGTGCCAGCAGCCCGTCCGGGAAGACTGAAGCTTTCTTT. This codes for CASSPSGKTEAFF.

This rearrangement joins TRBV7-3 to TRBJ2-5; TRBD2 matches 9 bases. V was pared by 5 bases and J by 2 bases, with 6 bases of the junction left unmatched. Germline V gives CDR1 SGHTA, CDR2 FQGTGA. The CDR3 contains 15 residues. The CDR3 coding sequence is TGTGCCAGCAGCACGGGGACTAGCCGTCAAGAGACCCAGTACTTC. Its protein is CASSTGTSRQETQYF.

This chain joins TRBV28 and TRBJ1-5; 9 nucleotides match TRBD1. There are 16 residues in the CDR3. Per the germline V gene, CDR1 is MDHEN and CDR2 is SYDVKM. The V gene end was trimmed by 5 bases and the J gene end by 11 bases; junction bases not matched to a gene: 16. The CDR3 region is CASSLTGTGSRSTQHF. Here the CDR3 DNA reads TGTGCCAGCAGTCTAACCGGGACAGGGTCAAGAAGCACCCAGCATTTT.

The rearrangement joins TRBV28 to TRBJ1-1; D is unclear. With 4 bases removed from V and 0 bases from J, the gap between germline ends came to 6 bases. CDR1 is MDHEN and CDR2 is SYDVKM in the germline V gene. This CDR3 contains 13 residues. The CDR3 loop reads CASSSPLNTEAFF. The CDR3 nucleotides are TGTGCCAGCAGTTCCCCCCTGAACACTGAAGCTTTCTTT.